The 9 T cell receptor beta chains reported below all come from one sample, sequenced in a study of graft-versus-host responses after intestinal transplantation. Method: immunoSEQ multiplex PCR; TCRdb's copy keeps in-frame clones and lacks some. Here the sample spans more than 80,000 clones, approximately 90% being singletons. These receptors' targets are unknown. The sample consisted of unstimulated CD4+ T cells sorted from spleen or lymph node cells, taken before transplant. The source of these receptors is a human donor who was the organ donor for an intestinal transplant.

This clone was found once. The rearrangement links TRBV5-4 to TRBJ2-5; 11 bases fit TRBD2. The CDR3 contains 15 residues. Germline V gene lookup returns CDR1 SGHNT and CDR2 YYREEE (reference sequence). Trimming cost V 3 bases and J 1 base; bases outside gene matches: 2. The CDR3 coding sequence is TGTGCCAGCAGCTCTAGCGGGGGGATCCAAGAGACCCAGTACTTC. Encoded protein: CASSSSGGIQETQYF.

The chain couples TRBV7-8 to TRBJ2-3; 9 positions agree with TRBD2. The germline V gene encodes CDR1 SGHVS and CDR2 FQNEAQ. CDR3 length equals 13 residues. J lost 3 bases, V lost 6 bases, and 1 base had no gene match. CDR3 bases: TGTGCCAGCAGGAGCGGGAGGACAGATACGCAGTATTTT. Residues: CASRSGRTDTQYF.

The rearrangement links TRBV7-3 to TRBJ1-1, with 8 positions matching TRBD1. Germline V gene sequence: CDR1 SGHTA, CDR2 FQGTGA. Trimming removed 2 bases from V and 5 bases from J; junction bases left unmatched: 4. The CDR3 sequence is 14 residues long. In nucleotides, the CDR3 is TGTGCCAGCAGCTTAGGGCAGGGGGCAACTGAAGCTTTCTTT. Protein product: CASSLGQGATEAFF.

The CDR3 bases are TGTGCCAGCAGCTCCAAACTTCTTCTCACGAACACCGGGGAGCTGTTTTTT. The encoded protein is CASSSKLLLTNTGELFF. The chain has TRBV7-9 and TRBJ2-2, with D uncertain. The CDR3 length is 17 residues. Trimming stripped 4 bases from V and 0 bases from J, with 15 bases between. Germline V gene data show CDR1 as SEHNR and CDR2 as FQNEAQ (reference sequence). Filled out from reference TRBV7-9 and TRBJ2-2, the complete variable domain reads DTGVSQNPRHKITKRGQNVTFRCDPISEHNRLYWYRQTLGQGPEFLTYFQNEAQLEKSRLLSDRFSAERPKGSFSTLEIQRTEQGDSAMYLCASSSKLLLTNTGELFFGEGSRLTVL.

This sequence joins TRBV12-5 and TRBJ1-1; perhaps TRBD1 as D (6 bases). Trimming stripped 6 bases from V and 8 bases from J, with 13 bases between. The CDR3 is made up of 12 amino acids. CDR1 LGHNT and CDR2 FRNRAP come from the germline V gene. This CDR3 is CASGHKTGEAFF. As DNA, the CDR3 is TGTGCTAGTGGACACAAAACAGGGGAAGCTTTCTTT.

The chain recombines TRBV6-5 with TRBJ1-2, with 11 bases lining up with TRBD1. Unmatched junction bases numbered 7, after V lost 5 bases and J lost 5 bases. Germline V CDR1 and CDR2: MNHEY, SVGAGI. This CDR3 region has 15 residues. Here the CDR3 reads CASSGQGATQYGYTF. In nucleotides, the CDR3 is TGTGCCAGCAGTGGACAGGGGGCTACTCAATATGGCTACACCTTC.

The chain links TRBV18 to TRBJ2-7; the match to TRBD2 covers 9 bases. The CDR3 runs 15 residues. Germline assignment: CDR1 KGHSH and CDR2 LQKENI. V lost 3 bases, J lost 4 bases, and 7 bases stayed unmatched. CDR3 DNA sequence: TGTGCCAGCTCACCGCCCGGGACTAGCTTATACGAGCAGTACTTC. Its protein is CASSPPGTSLYEQYF.

The chain links TRBV7-2 to TRBJ1-3, with D possibly being TRBD1 (6 bases). Germline V gives CDR1 SGHTA, CDR2 FQGNSA. V was shortened by 4 bases and J by 0 bases, with 10 bases between the two germline ends. The CDR3 runs 15 residues. The CDR3 sequence: CASSSDRNSGNTIYF. The CDR3 DNA reads TGTGCCAGCAGCTCAGACAGGAACTCTGGAAACACCATATATTTT.

The chain carries TRBV10-3 and TRBJ2-7; a possible D gene is TRBD1 (6 bases). The CDR3 runs 14 residues. Trimming stripped 10 bases from V and 1 base from J, with 17 bases between. Germline lookup yields CDR1 ENHRY and CDR2 SYGVKD. DNA of the CDR3: TGTGCCACCGAGTCTGGGACAAGATCCTACGAGCAGTACTTC. Translated, it gives CATESGTRSYEQYF.